The 3 T cell receptor beta chains below were found in one sample sequenced in a study of cytomegalovirus exposure and HLA in healthy donors. The PCR made use of 60 Vbeta and 13 Jbeta primers. Sequencing used immunoSEQ multiplex PCR; TCRdb keeps in-frame clones, though not all of them. The sample yields 130,000 to 150,000 clones, approximately 79% seen once. What was sequenced was PBMCs. The receptors shown here come from a woman aged 45-65 years in good health and CMV-seropositive.

The chain employs TRBV28 and TRBJ1-4; no clear D. Germline CDR1 and CDR2: MDHEN and SYDVKM. V was shortened by 5 bases and J by 0 bases, with 7 bases between the two germline ends. The CDR3 is 14 residues long. DNA for the CDR3: TGTGCCAGCAGTGTACAAGCAACTAATGAAAAACTGTTTTTT. It codes for CASSVQATNEKLFF.

The rearrangement joins TRBV10-3 to TRBJ2-1, with TRBD2 matching 8 bases. This CDR3 has 11 residues. Germline assignment: CDR1 ENHRY and CDR2 SYGVKD. Trimming removed 4 bases from V and 15 bases from J; junction bases left unmatched: 5. Here the CDR3 reads CAISAGGLVFF. DNA of the CDR3: TGTGCCATCAGTGCGGGGGGGCTTGTGTTCTTC.

The chain joins TRBV9 to TRBJ1-1; D is perhaps TRBD1 (6 bases). V was trimmed by 3 bases and J by 0 bases, leaving 9 bases between them. Per the germline V gene, CDR1 is SGDLS and CDR2 is YYNGEE. The CDR3 is 14 amino acids. The CDR3 sequence is CASSGGQMNTEAFF. The CDR3 DNA follows: TGTGCCAGCAGCGGCGGACAGATGAACACTGAAGCTTTCTTT.